This entry is about one T cell receptor (beta chain). Its antigen is unidentified. This sample was included in a study of shared clonotypes between healthy human individuals. Findings and limits, study-wide: Rarefaction gave evidence that sorted-subset sequencing remained incomplete despite large depth. Depth of sequencing was expected to influence donor clonotype sharing.

Authors' methods: Filtering was not the same, since immunoSEQ gave junction-only sequences without quality scores. Sequenced by immunoSEQ multiplex PCR; TCRdb stores in-frame clones only, minus some. V and J calls and clone size follow that table, whereas D and trimming were derived from the DNA. The sample records over a million clones, around 82% being singletons. Each sample came from a Caucasian adult donor living in Nashville, Tennessee. The CDR3 length is 11 residues. V lost 4 bases, J lost 5 bases, and 9 bases lay in between. The germline V gene encodes CDR1 SQVTM and CDR2 ANQGSEA. V is TRBV29-1 and J is TRBJ2-7; weak D call: TRBD1 (5 bases). The source is a man between 18 and 35 years old in good health. Some clones in this sample may be carry-over from other donors' samples. The sample comprised memory CD4+ T cells from PBMCs. Subset in this sample: CD45RA-negative fraction. CDR3 DNA: TGCAGCGTTGGAGTAGGGGACGAGCAGTACTTC. Protein sequence: CSVGVGDEQYF.